The rows below give T cell receptor beta chains drawn from one sample of a study of shared clonotypes between healthy human individuals. Profiled with immunoSEQ multiplex PCR; TCRdb holds only in-frame clones, not every one. The table lists more than 2 million clones, 85% to 95% of them singletons. Sequencing input: naive CD8+ T cells from PBMCs. These receptors were collected from a man aged 18 to 35 in good health. Some clones in this sample may be carry-over from other donors' samples. Each CDR3 is given with its conserved first and last residue. D genes are given only for firm matches. Expanded clones get a size class; other rows say once, few or many, or leave the size out.

J | V | D | size | DNA | CDR3
TRBJ1-5 | TRBV5-4 | NA | NA | TGTGCCAGCAGCTTGAACAGGGAACAGCCCCAGCATTTT | CASSLNREQPQHF
TRBJ2-3 | TRBV7-9 | TRBD2 | NA | TGTGCCAGCAGCCGAAAGGCTCTAGCGGGACCCACAGATACGCAGTATTTT | CASSRKALAGPTDTQYF
TRBJ2-7 | TRBV27 | TRBD2 | once | TGTGCCAGCAGTTTAACTAGCGGGAACCAGTACTTC | CASSLTSGNQYF
TRBJ1-3 | TRBV21-1 | NA | NA | TGTGCCAGCAGCAAAGGAGGAGCCGGAGCTGGAAACACCATATATTTT | CASSKGGAGAGNTIYF
TRBJ2-4 | TRBV5-6 | NA | NA | TGTGCCAGCAGCGGGGAGGACGGTGTTCCAAAAAACATTCAGTACTTC | CASSGEDGVPKNIQYF
TRBJ2-3 | TRBV27 | TRBD2 | once | TGTGCCAGCAGGACAAGTCTAGCGGGCCCTAGCACAGATACGCAGTATTTT | CASRTSLAGPSTDTQYF
TRBJ2-7 | TRBV5-1 | NA | NA | TGCGCCAGCAGCCCCCCCAGGGTGGGGTATCCGTATGAGCAGTACTTC | CASSPPRVGYPYEQYF
TRBJ2-1 | TRBV27 | TRBD1 | NA | TGTGCCATTAAACAGGGGTACGCCTACAATGAGCAGTTCTTC | CAIKQGYAYNEQFF
TRBJ2-7 | TRBV2 | TRBD2 | NA | TGTGCCAGCAGTGAAGCGCTATCTAGCGGGTTCTACGAGCAGTACTTC | CASSEALSSGFYEQYF
TRBJ1-2 | TRBV13 | NA | NA | TGTGCCAGCAGCTTAGGCCGGGCTCCTCAGGGCTACACCTTC | CASSLGRAPQGYTF
TRBJ2-7 | TRBV9 | TRBD2 | NA | TGTGCCAGCAGCCCGACTAGCGGGAGCAACGAGCAGTACTTC | CASSPTSGSNEQYF
TRBJ2-7 | TRBV5-1 | NA | once | TGCGCCAGCAGCTTGGAATACCAATCCAGCTACGAGCAGTACTTC | CASSLEYQSSYEQYF
TRBJ2-7 | TRBV27 | NA | NA | TGTGCCAGCGGAGTCACAGCAAATTACGAGCAGTACTTC | CASGVTANYEQYF
TRBJ2-5 | TRBV5-6 | NA | NA | TGTGCCAGCAGCTTTAAGGGGCAATTCCAAGAGACCCAGTACTTC | CASSFKGQFQETQYF
TRBJ2-7 | TRBV27 | NA | NA | TGTGCCAGCAGTACAGGACCTGGAGCCTACGAGCAGTACTTC | CASSTGPGAYEQYF
TRBJ2-6 | TRBV19 | NA | NA | TGTGCCAGTAGTATACCCCCGAGGACAATACTACACTCTGGGGCCAACGTCCTGACTTTC | CASSIPPRTILHSGANVLTF
TRBJ1-2 | TRBV9 | NA | once | TGTGCCAGCAGCCCATTCGGGGGCTTCTATGGCTACACCTTC | CASSPFGGFYGYTF
TRBJ2-4 | TRBV6-5 | NA | NA | TGTGCCAGCAGTTACTTAAAAGCGCCAGCCAAAAACATTCAGTACTTC | CASSYLKAPAKNIQYF
TRBJ2-1 | TRBV4-1 | NA | NA | TGCGCCAGCAGCCCGTGGGGGACGGCCGGAGGGAATGAGCAGTTCTTC | CASSPWGTAGGNEQFF
TRBJ2-7 | TRBV7-9 | NA | NA | TGTGCCAGCAGCCCCGGCCGTCCCTACGAGCAGTACTTC | CASSPGRPYEQYF
TRBJ2-7 | TRBV28 | TRBD2 | NA | TGTGCCAGCAGTCAACGGACTAGCTCCTACGAGCAGTACTTC | CASSQRTSSYEQYF
TRBJ1-1 | TRBV28 | NA | once | TGTGCCAGCAGTTTACCAGGGCTTTTGGATACTGAAGCTTTCTTT | CASSLPGLLDTEAFF
TRBJ2-3 | TRBV15 | TRBD2 | NA | TGTGCCACCAGCAGACCTATTCGACTAGCGGGAGAGAGCACAGATACGCAGTATTTT | CATSRPIRLAGESTDTQYF
TRBJ2-1 | TRBV9 | TRBD1 | NA | TGTGCCAGCAGCGCCGGGACAGGGGCGGACGAGTGGTTCTTC | CASSAGTGADEWFF
TRBJ2-4 | TRBV4-1 | TRBD2 | NA | TGCGCCAGCAGCCAAGTTCTAGCGGGAGATGTAGACATTCAGTACTTC | CASSQVLAGDVDIQYF
TRBJ1-1 | TRBV11-2 | NA | NA | TGTGCCAGCCGTAGGACGAACACTGAAGCTTTCTTT | CASRRTNTEAFF
TRBJ2-5 | TRBV13 | TRBD2 | NA | TGTGCCAGCAGCTCCAGACTAGCGGGACTGGAGACCCAGTACTTC | CASSSRLAGLETQYF
TRBJ2-4 | TRBV18 | TRBD2 | NA | TGTGCCAGCTCAGCTAGCGGGAGATGGGCCAAAAACATTCAGTACTTC | CASSASGRWAKNIQYF
TRBJ1-2 | TRBV6-5 | NA | NA | TGTGCCAGCACTGGGCAGGGGAGTTTCTACGGCTACACCTTC | CASTGQGSFYGYTF
TRBJ2-7 | TRBV27 | NA | NA | TGTGCCAGCAGTTTACGGGTTGGGGACACATACTCCTACGAGCAGTACTTC | CASSLRVGDTYSYEQYF
TRBJ2-2 | TRBV29-1 | TRBD1 | NA | TGCAGCGTTGATCGCGGGGACAGGGGGTACACCGGGGAGCTGTTTTTT | CSVDRGDRGYTGELFF
TRBJ2-7 | TRBV9 | NA | NA | TGTGCCAGCAGCCATAGACAGTCTTTCACGGACGAGCAGTACTTC | CASSHRQSFTDEQYF
TRBJ1-2 | TRBV9 | NA | NA | TGTGCCAGCAGCGTAGCGGGACGTGGAACGGGCTACACCTTC | CASSVAGRGTGYTF
TRBJ2-7 | TRBV4-1 | TRBD2 | NA | TGCGCCAGCAGCCAAATAGCGGGGGTCGTTAATTACGAGCAGTACTTC | CASSQIAGVVNYEQYF
TRBJ1-1 | TRBV28 | NA | NA | TGTGCCAGCAGTTTCTTATCAGAGAACACTGAAGCTTTCTTT | CASSFLSENTEAFF
TRBJ2-3 | TRBV28 | TRBD2 | NA | TGTGCCAGCAGTGTCCCAGCAGCGGGATCCCCGATTCGGGATACGCAGTATTTT | CASSVPAAGSPIRDTQYF
TRBJ2-5 | TRBV2 | TRBD1 | NA | TGTGCCAGCAGCGAGGGACAGACAATACTCGACCAAGAGACCCAGTACTTC | CASSEGQTILDQETQYF
TRBJ2-1 | TRBV10-3 | NA | NA | TGTGCCATCAGTGATTTAGCTAATGAGCAGTTCTTC | CAISDLANEQFF
TRBJ1-1 | TRBV29-1 | NA | few | TGCAGCGTTGAGAGGGGAGGGAACACTGAAGCTTTCTTT | CSVERGGNTEAFF
TRBJ1-1 | TRBV27 | TRBD1 | NA | TGTGCCAGCAGTTTATCGACAGGGGGCCTAGGAACTGAAGCTTTCTTT | CASSLSTGGLGTEAFF
TRBJ1-1 | TRBV6-1 | NA | NA | TGTGCCAGCAGAACCGCTGGGGAAACTGAAGCTTTCTTT | CASRTAGETEAFF
TRBJ2-5 | TRBV28 | TRBD1 | NA | TGTGCCAGCAGTTTTCAGGGGGCGGGAGAGACCCAGTACTTC | CASSFQGAGETQYF
TRBJ1-6 | TRBV9 | NA | once | TGTGCCAGCGGGCAATCTACAGGGTTTAATTCACCCCTCCACTTT | CASGQSTGFNSPLHF
TRBJ2-5 | TRBV27 | NA | NA | TGTGCCAGCAACGAGAGGAGGGGGCCGGGGGAGACCCAGTACTTC | CASNERRGPGETQYF
TRBJ1-1 | TRBV19 | NA | NA | TGTGCCAGTACTGGGTTCTCTTCAAACACTGAAGCTTTCTTT | CASTGFSSNTEAFF
TRBJ1-1 | TRBV9 | NA | NA | TGTGCCAGCAGCTGGGCCGCGCGCACTGAAGCTTTCTTT | CASSWAARTEAFF
TRBJ1-5 | TRBV6-1 | NA | NA | TGTGCCAGCAGTGAATGGGGACAAATAAGTAATCAGCCCCAGCATTTT | CASSEWGQISNQPQHF
TRBJ1-4 | TRBV14 | NA | NA | TGTGCCAGCAGCCAAGACATTAGGGCTGAAAAACTGTTTTTT | CASSQDIRAEKLFF
TRBJ2-7 | TRBV4-1 | NA | NA | TGCGCCAGCAGCCTGAATATGGACGGGGGCGAAGGCGAGCAGTACTTC | CASSLNMDGGEGEQYF
TRBJ1-2 | TRBV21-1 | NA | once | TGTGCCAGCAGCAAACCCCCAGGGGGCGCGTGGTATGGCTACACCTTC | CASSKPPGGAWYGYTF
TRBJ2-5 | TRBV10-3 | TRBD1 | NA | TGTGCCATCAGTGCAGCAACCCTATCGGGACAGGTAAAACAAGAGACCCAGTACTTC | CAISAATLSGQVKQETQYF
TRBJ2-2 | TRBV4-1 | NA | NA | TGCGCCAGCAGCCACCCCGGGCAGGGGAACACCGGGGAGCTGTTTTTT | CASSHPGQGNTGELFF
TRBJ2-2 | TRBV6-6 | NA | once | TGTGCCAGCAGTTACTCGGCGGGGCCCGGGGAGCTGTTTTTT | CASSYSAGPGELFF
TRBJ2-1 | TRBV5-6 | NA | NA | TGTGCCAGCAGCCCGGACCTAGGGACTCCCTACAATGAGCAGTTCTTC | CASSPDLGTPYNEQFF
TRBJ1-1 | TRBV12-5 | NA | few | TGTGCTAGTGGTTCCTCAATCTCTGAAGCTTTCTTT | CASGSSISEAFF
TRBJ2-6 | TRBV7-9 | TRBD2 | NA | TGTGCCAGCAGCTGGGTAGCGGGGGACTCTGGGGCCAACGTCCTGACTTTC | CASSWVAGDSGANVLTF
TRBJ1-1 | TRBV19 | NA | NA | TGTGCCAGTAGTATAGGTCGGACTGAAGCTTTCTTT | CASSIGRTEAFF
TRBJ1-5 | TRBV7-8 | NA | NA | TGCTTCCAACAGGGCTTGAATTTT | CFQQGLNF
TRBJ2-2 | TRBV6-6 | TRBD2 | NA | TGTGCCAGCAGTTACCTCGGGAGCGGGAGAACCGGGGAGCTGTTTTTT | CASSYLGSGRTGELFF